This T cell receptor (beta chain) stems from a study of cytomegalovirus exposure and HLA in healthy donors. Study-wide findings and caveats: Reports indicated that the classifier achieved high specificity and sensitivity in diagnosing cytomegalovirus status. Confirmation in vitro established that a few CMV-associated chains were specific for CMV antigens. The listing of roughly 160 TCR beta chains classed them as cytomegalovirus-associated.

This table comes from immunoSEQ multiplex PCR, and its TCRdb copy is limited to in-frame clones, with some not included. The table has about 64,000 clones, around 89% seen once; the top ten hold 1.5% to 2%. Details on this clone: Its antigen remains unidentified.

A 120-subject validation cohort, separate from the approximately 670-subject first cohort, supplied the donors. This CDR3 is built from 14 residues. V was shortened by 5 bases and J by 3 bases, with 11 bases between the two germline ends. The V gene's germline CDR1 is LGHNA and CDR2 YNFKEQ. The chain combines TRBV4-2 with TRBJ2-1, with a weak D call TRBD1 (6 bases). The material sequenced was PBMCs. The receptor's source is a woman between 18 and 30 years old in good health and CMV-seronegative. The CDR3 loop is CASSGKGDYNEQFF. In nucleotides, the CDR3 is TGTGCCAGCAGCGGGAAGGGGGACTACAATGAGCAGTTCTTC.